Below are 13 T cell receptor beta chains sequenced from a single sample in a study of shared clonotypes between healthy human individuals. In the naive CD8 group, cells lacked CD45RO and were positively selected for CCR7, so terminally differentiated effector memory CD45RA+ cells were left out. Using immunoSEQ multiplex PCR, the repertoire was profiled, and TCRdb retains in-frame clones only, with some absent. This table has a few million clones, just over 90% appearing once. The sequenced sample was naive CD8+ T cells from PBMCs. The source of these receptors is a man aged 18 to 30 in good health. Some clones in this sample may be carry-over from other donors' samples.

This clone was recorded once. V is TRBV4-1 and J is TRBJ2-2, with D maybe TRBD2 (6 bases). Germline V CDR1 and CDR2: MGHRA, YSYEKL. Between the trimmed V and J ends, which lost 2 bases and 6 bases, there was a span of 13 bases. The CDR3 is made up of 15 amino acids. The CDR3 region is CASSQTHGGAGELFF. DNA for the CDR3: TGCGCCAGCAGCCAAACCCACGGGGGAGCCGGGGAGCTGTTTTTT.

The chain employs TRBV10-1 and TRBJ2-2; TRBD1 matches 7 bases. CDR1 is WNHNN, CDR2 SYGVQD, per germline (reference sequence). This CDR3 has 15 residues. Germline trimming cut 5 bases from V and 4 bases from J; bases unmatched to any gene: 7. CDR3 nucleotides: TGCGCCAGCAGTTCGCAGGGGGAATTCACCGGGGAGCTGTTTTTT. Residues: CASSSQGEFTGELFF.

The chain combines TRBV7-9 with TRBJ1-2; D remains ambiguous. In germline, CDR1 is SEHNR, CDR2 FQNEAQ (reference sequence). V was pared by 1 base and J by 4 bases, with 16 bases between. CDR3 length equals 16 residues. In DNA form, the CDR3 reads TGTGCCAGCAGCTTAGGAAATAGGGCTGGTATCTATGGCTACACCTTC. It encodes CASSLGNRAGIYGYTF.

The V gene is TRBV28, the J gene TRBJ2-1; a possible D gene is TRBD1 (5 bases). CDR1 is MDHEN, CDR2 SYDVKM, per germline. There are 16 residues in the CDR3. V lost 8 bases and J 6 bases, leaving 23 bases between the germline ends. In DNA, the CDR3 is TGTGCCAGCGCTTTCTGGGGCCCTAATTCCCTCAATGAGCAGTTCTTC. Protein sequence: CASAFWGPNSLNEQFF.

The rearrangement uses TRBV5-1 and TRBJ2-1; 7 bases align to TRBD2. Germline CDR1 SGHRS, CDR2 YFSETQ. Trimming removed 0 bases from V and 7 bases from J; junction bases left unmatched: 10. The CDR3 is made up of 16 amino acids. CDR3 protein: CASSLAFLAELNEQFF. The CDR3 nucleotides read TGCGCCAGCAGCTTGGCCTTTCTAGCGGAGCTAAATGAGCAGTTCTTC.

The V gene is TRBV14, the J gene TRBJ2-7; 7 bases match TRBD2. Germline CDR1 reads SGHDN; CDR2 reads FVKESK. The CDR3 spans 15 residues. V lost 1 base and J lost 3; bases outside the gene matches: 6. CDR3 bases: TGTGCCAGCAGCCAAGGAGGCGGGAGTAACTACGAGCAGTACTTC. It specifies CASSQGGGSNYEQYF.

The chain employs TRBV19 and TRBJ2-1; D could derive from TRBD1 or TRBD2 (5 bases each). V was trimmed by 6 bases and J by 2 bases, leaving 11 bases between them. The CDR3 has 14 amino acids. Germline CDR1 reads LNHDA; CDR2 reads SQIVND (reference sequence). The CDR3 loop reads CASSFPGPYNEQFF. Written as DNA, the CDR3 is TGTGCCAGTAGCTTTCCGGGACCCTACAATGAGCAGTTCTTC.

This chain joins TRBV4-2 and TRBJ1-2, with D possibly matching TRBD1 (5 bases). V was clipped by 0 bases and J by 6 bases, with 20 bases between them. The CDR3 totals 17 residues. Germline CDR1 is LGHNA and CDR2 is YNFKEQ. The CDR3 nucleotides are TGTGCCAGCAGCCAAGATCTAGGTCTTTTGACAGATAATGGCTACACCTTC. It specifies CASSQDLGLLTDNGYTF.

DNA of the CDR3: TGTGCCAGTAGTATATCTCATCCCCCGGGACGAAACTACGAGCAGTACTTC. It encodes CASSISHPPGRNYEQYF. The chain carries TRBV19 and TRBJ2-7; the D call may be TRBD1 or TRBD2 (5 bases each). Germline lookup yields CDR1 LNHDA and CDR2 SQIVND (reference sequence). This CDR3 is built from 17 residues. Trimming shortened V by 2 bases and J by 3 bases, and 20 bases separated the two germline ends.

This clone was observed once. The chain couples TRBV27 to TRBJ2-6; maybe TRBD2 (6 bases). Trimming stripped 6 bases from V and 0 bases from J, with 12 bases between. Germline V gives CDR1 MNHEY, CDR2 SMNVEV (reference sequence). CDR3 length equals 16 residues. CDR3 nucleotides: TGTGCCAGCAGCCGGACGGGAGTCTCTGGGGCCAACGTCCTGACTTTC. Translating gives CASSRTGVSGANVLTF.

The rearrangement joins TRBV2 to TRBJ2-1; D unresolved. In germline, CDR1 is SNHLY, CDR2 FYNNEI. This CDR3 region has 13 residues. V shed 8 bases and J shed 6 bases, with 14 bases lying between them. The DNA of the CDR3 is TGTGCCAGCTATCTCGTCCCGCTCAATGAGCAGTTCTTC. Its translation: CASYLVPLNEQFF. The whole variable domain, filled in from reference TRBV2 and TRBJ2-1, reads EPEVTQTPSHQVTQMGQEVILRCVPISNHLYFYWYRQILGQKVEFLVSFYNNEISEKSEIFDDQFSVERPDGSNFTLKIRSTKLEDSAMYFCASYLVPLNEQFFGPGTRLTVL.

The V call is TRBV6-5, the J call TRBJ2-5; D remains ambiguous. This CDR3 contains 12 residues. Germline V gene lookup returns CDR1 MNHEY and CDR2 SVGAGI. V gave up 3 bases and J gave up 5 bases, with 7 bases separating them. The CDR3 DNA is TGTGCCAGCAGTTATGATGGGGAGACCCAGTACTTC. Translated: CASSYDGETQYF.

The V gene is TRBV5-6, the J gene TRBJ2-7; 7 positions match TRBD1. This CDR3 is 13 amino acids long. The J segment lost 5 bases and the V segment lost 2 bases, leaving 4 bases of the junction unmatched. From germline, CDR1 is SGHDT and CDR2 YYEEEE. Written as DNA, the CDR3 is TGTGCCAGCAGCTTTGGAACAGGGGACGAGCAGTACTTC. This sequence encodes CASSFGTGDEQYF.